These 2 T cell receptor beta chains were all obtained from the same sample, sequenced in a study of blood T cell repertoires in COVID-19 (dated by TCRdb to the early 2020s). The library was produced with the immunoSEQ multiplex PCR assay. In TCRdb, the immuneACCESS table is reduced to in-frame sequences with V and J assigned. These tables do not hold every clone; where another copy was compared, an unresolved V gene accounts for under half, and the others remain unexplained. This sample is represented by a few hundred thousand clones; 70% to 90% of them were singletons. Together, the top ten hold under 15% of the sample. Sequencing was carried out using peripheral blood. All receptors come from a woman aged 60-70 years with acute or convalescent COVID-19.

This chain connects TRBV6-5 to TRBJ2-1; 9 bases map to TRBD2. The CDR3 covers 13 residues. CDR1 is MNHEY, CDR2 SVGAGI, per germline. The V gene end was trimmed by 8 bases and the J gene end by 6 bases; junction bases not matched to a gene: 5. The DNA for the CDR3 is TGTGCCAGCCGTTTGGGACTAGCCAATGAGCAGTTCTTC. Protein sequence: CASRLGLANEQFF.

V is TRBV7-6 and J is TRBJ2-1; perhaps TRBD2 as D (5 bases). The germline gives CDR1 SGHVS, CDR2 FNYEAQ. The CDR3 totals 15 residues. V lost 1 base, J lost 5 bases, and 12 bases lay in between. For the CDR3, the DNA is TGTGCCAGCAGCTTAGGTGGGAGTGGGAACAATGAGCAGTTCTTC. Encoded protein: CASSLGGSGNNEQFF.